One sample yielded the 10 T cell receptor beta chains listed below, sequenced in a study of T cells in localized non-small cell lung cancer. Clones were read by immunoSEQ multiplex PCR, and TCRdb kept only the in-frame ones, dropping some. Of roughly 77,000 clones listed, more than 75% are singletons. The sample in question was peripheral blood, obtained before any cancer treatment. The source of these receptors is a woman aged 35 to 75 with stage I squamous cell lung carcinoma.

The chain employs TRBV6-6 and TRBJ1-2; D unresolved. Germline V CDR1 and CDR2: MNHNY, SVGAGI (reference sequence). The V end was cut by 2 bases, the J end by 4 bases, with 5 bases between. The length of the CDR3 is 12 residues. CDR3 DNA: TGTGCCAGCAGTTACGCGTCCTATGGCTACACCTTC. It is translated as CASSYASYGYTF.

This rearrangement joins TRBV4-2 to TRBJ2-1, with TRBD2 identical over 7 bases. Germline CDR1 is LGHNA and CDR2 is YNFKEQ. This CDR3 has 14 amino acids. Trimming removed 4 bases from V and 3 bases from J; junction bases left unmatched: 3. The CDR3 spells CASSRGGGYNEQFF. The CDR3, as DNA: TGTGCCAGCAGCCGTGGCGGGGGCTACAATGAGCAGTTCTTC.

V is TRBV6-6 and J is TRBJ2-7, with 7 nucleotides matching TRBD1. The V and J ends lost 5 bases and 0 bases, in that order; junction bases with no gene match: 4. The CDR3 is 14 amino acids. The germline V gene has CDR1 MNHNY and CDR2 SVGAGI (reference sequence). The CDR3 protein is CASSPRQGSYEQYF. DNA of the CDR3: TGTGCCAGCAGTCCTCGACAGGGCTCCTACGAGCAGTACTTC.

The CDR3 spells CASSVGRYTNYGYTF. CDR3 coding DNA: TGTGCCAGCAGCGTAGGTCGGTATACTAACTATGGCTACACCTTC. The chain carries TRBV9 and TRBJ1-2; D gene uncertain. The V end was cut by 0 bases, the J end by 0 bases, with 9 bases between. The CDR3 is made up of 15 amino acids. CDR1 and CDR2 (germline): SGDLS, YYNGEE. Combining the CDR3 with reference TRBV9 and TRBJ1-2 gives the whole variable domain DSGVTQTPKHLITATGQRVTLRCSPRSGDLSVYWYQQSLDQGLQFLIQYYNGEERAKGNILERFSAQQFPDLHSELNLSSLELGDSALYFCASSVGRYTNYGYTFGSGTRLTVV.

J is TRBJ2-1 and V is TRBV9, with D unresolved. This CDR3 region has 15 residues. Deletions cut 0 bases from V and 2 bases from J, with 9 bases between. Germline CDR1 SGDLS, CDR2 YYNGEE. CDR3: CASSVERWTYNEQFF. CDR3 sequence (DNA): TGTGCCAGCAGCGTAGAAAGGTGGACCTACAATGAGCAGTTCTTC. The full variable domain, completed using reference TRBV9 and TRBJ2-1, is DSGVTQTPKHLITATGQRVTLRCSPRSGDLSVYWYQQSLDQGLQFLIQYYNGEERAKGNILERFSAQQFPDLHSELNLSSLELGDSALYFCASSVERWTYNEQFFGPGTRLTVL.

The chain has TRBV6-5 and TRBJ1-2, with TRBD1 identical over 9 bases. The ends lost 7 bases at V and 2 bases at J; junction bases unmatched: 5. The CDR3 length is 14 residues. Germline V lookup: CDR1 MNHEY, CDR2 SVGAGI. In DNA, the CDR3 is TGTGCCAGCACGCCGACAGGGGGAAACTATGGCTACACCTTC. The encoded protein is CASTPTGGNYGYTF.

CDR3 amino acids: CASSPTGSYEQYF. The CDR3 coding sequence is TGTGCCAGCAGCCCCACCGGAAGCTACGAGCAGTACTTC. The rearrangement joins TRBV7-9 to TRBJ2-7; D is undetermined. The CDR3 consists of 13 residues. Germline-derived CDR1 and CDR2 are SEHNR and FQNEAQ (reference sequence). The V end lost 5 bases, the J end lost 3 bases, and 11 bases lay between the germline ends. Complete variable domain (other parts from reference TRBV7-9 and TRBJ2-7): DTGVSQNPRHKITKRGQNVTFRCDPISEHNRLYWYRQTLGQGPEFLTYFQNEAQLEKSRLLSDRFSAERPKGSFSTLEIQRTEQGDSAMYLCASSPTGSYEQYFGPGTRLTVT.

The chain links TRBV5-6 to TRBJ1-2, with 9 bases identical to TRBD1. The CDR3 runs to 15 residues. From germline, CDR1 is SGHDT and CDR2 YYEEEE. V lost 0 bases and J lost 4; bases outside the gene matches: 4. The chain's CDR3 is CASSLGDRETYGYTF. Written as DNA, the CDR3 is TGTGCCAGCAGCTTGGGGGACAGGGAAACCTATGGCTACACCTTC.

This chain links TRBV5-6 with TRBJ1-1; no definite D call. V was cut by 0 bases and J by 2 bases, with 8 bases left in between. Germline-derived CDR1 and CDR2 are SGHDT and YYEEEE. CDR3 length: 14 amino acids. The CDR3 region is CASSLERVNTEAFF. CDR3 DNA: TGTGCCAGCAGCTTGGAGAGAGTAAACACTGAAGCTTTCTTT.

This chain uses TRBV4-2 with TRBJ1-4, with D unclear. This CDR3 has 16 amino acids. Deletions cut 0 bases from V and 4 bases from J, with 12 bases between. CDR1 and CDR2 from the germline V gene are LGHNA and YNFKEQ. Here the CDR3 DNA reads TGTGCCAGCAGCCAAGAGTTGGAGGGCTTTAATGAAAAACTGTTTTTT. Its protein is CASSQELEGFNEKLFF.